Listed below are T cell receptor beta chains from one sample, sequenced in a study of CD8+ T cells in alopecia areata. Some clones are missing from TCRdb's copy, which holds only in-frame ones; the method was immunoSEQ multiplex PCR. This sample has roughly 14,000 clones, with around 60% found just once. Sequencing used CD4+ Tregs sorted from blood. These receptors were obtained from a human donor with alopecia areata. CDR3s include the opening cysteine and the closing phenylalanine or tryptophan. Each record gives: clone size, D gene, J gene, V gene, CDR3 protein, CDR3 DNA. A D gene is named only where the DNA matches it firmly. A row's size may be missing; if present it is once, few, many or a size class.

clone size: .
D gene: .
J gene: TRBJ2-3
V gene: TRBV5-1
CDR3 protein: CASSFQGSSDTQYF
CDR3 DNA: TGCGCCAGCAGCTTTCAGGGTTCCTCAGATACGCAGTATTTT

clone size: .
D gene: .
J gene: TRBJ2-2
V gene: TRBV2
CDR3 protein: CASSNILGELFF
CDR3 DNA: TGTGCCAGCAGCAATATCCTCGGGGAGCTGTTTTTT

clone size: .
D gene: TRBD1
J gene: TRBJ2-6
V gene: TRBV18
CDR3 protein: CASSPLWDRRFSGANVLTF
CDR3 DNA: TGTGCCAGCTCACCATTATGGGACAGACGATTCTCTGGGGCCAACGTCCTGACTTTC

clone size: .
D gene: .
J gene: TRBJ2-4
V gene: TRBV11-3
CDR3 protein: CASSRSLFQGDKNIQYF
CDR3 DNA: TGTGCCAGCAGCCGATCATTGTTTCAGGGTGACAAAAACATTCAGTACTTC

clone size: .
D gene: TRBD1
J gene: TRBJ2-5
V gene: TRBV28
CDR3 protein: CASNLGQGVRETQYF
CDR3 DNA: TGTGCCAGCAACTTGGGACAGGGGGTTCGGGAGACCCAGTACTTC

clone size: .
D gene: .
J gene: TRBJ1-2
V gene: TRBV5-1
CDR3 protein: CASSLTDTGGAHNYGYTF
CDR3 DNA: TGCGCCAGCAGCTTAACAGACACCGGGGGGGCGCATAACTATGGCTACACCTTC

clone size: .
D gene: TRBD1
J gene: TRBJ1-5
V gene: TRBV2
CDR3 protein: CASRGGTVSNQPQHF
CDR3 DNA: TGTGCCAGCAGAGGAGGGACAGTTAGCAATCAGCCCCAGCATTTT

clone size: .
D gene: TRBD1
J gene: TRBJ1-2
V gene: TRBV5-4
CDR3 protein: CASSVPGTGTGYTF
CDR3 DNA: TGTGCCAGCAGCGTCCCCGGGACAGGGACTGGCTACACCTTC

clone size: few
D gene: TRBD1
J gene: TRBJ1-2
V gene: TRBV2
CDR3 protein: CASSLGQGATNYGYTF
CDR3 DNA: TGTGCCAGCAGTCTAGGACAGGGGGCTACTAACTATGGCTACACCTTC

clone size: .
D gene: .
J gene: TRBJ2-7
V gene: TRBV5-1
CDR3 protein: CASSLVASYEQYF
CDR3 DNA: TGCGCCAGCAGCTTGGTTGCTAGCTACGAGCAGTACTTC

clone size: .
D gene: .
J gene: TRBJ1-2
V gene: TRBV18
CDR3 protein: CASSFMDSSTNYGYTF
CDR3 DNA: TGTGCCAGCTCATTTATGGACAGCTCAACTAACTATGGCTACACCTTC

clone size: .
D gene: .
J gene: TRBJ2-7
V gene: TRBV7-9
CDR3 protein: CASSLGFPGEQYF
CDR3 DNA: TGTGCCAGCAGCTTAGGTTTTCCGGGGGAGCAGTACTTC

clone size: few
D gene: .
J gene: TRBJ2-2
V gene: TRBV7-8
CDR3 protein: CASSLSHRTPNTGELFF
CDR3 DNA: TGTGCCAGCAGCTTATCACACAGGACTCCGAACACCGGGGAGCTGTTTTTT

clone size: few
D gene: .
J gene: TRBJ1-1
V gene: TRBV4-1
CDR3 protein: CASSLGQNTEAFF
CDR3 DNA: TGCGCCAGCAGCTTGGGACAGAACACTGAAGCTTTCTTT

clone size: once
D gene: .
J gene: TRBJ1-5
V gene: TRBV11-2
CDR3 protein: CASSYGTQPQHF
CDR3 DNA: TGTGCCAGCAGCTATGGGACGCAGCCCCAGCATTTT

clone size: few
D gene: .
J gene: TRBJ1-3
V gene: TRBV5-1
CDR3 protein: CASSLEMGNTIYF
CDR3 DNA: TGCGCCAGCAGCTTGGAAATGGGAAACACCATATATTTT

clone size: .
D gene: TRBD2
J gene: TRBJ2-7
V gene: TRBV7-9
CDR3 protein: CASSPGLAGAEQYF
CDR3 DNA: TGTGCCAGCAGCCCCGGACTAGCGGGAGCCGAGCAGTACTTC

clone size: .
D gene: .
J gene: TRBJ2-7
V gene: TRBV10-2
CDR3 protein: CASSGGFSNSYEQYF
CDR3 DNA: TGCGCCAGCAGCGGAGGCTTTTCAAACTCCTACGAGCAGTACTTC

clone size: few
D gene: .
J gene: TRBJ2-7
V gene: TRBV6-6
CDR3 protein: CASSYGSEQYF
CDR3 DNA: TGTGCCAGCAGTTACGGGTCCGAGCAGTACTTC

clone size: .
D gene: .
J gene: TRBJ2-7
V gene: TRBV5-1
CDR3 protein: CASSSRDGAYEQYF
CDR3 DNA: TGCGCCAGCAGCTCCCGGGACGGAGCCTACGAGCAGTACTTC

clone size: few
D gene: .
J gene: TRBJ1-1
V gene: TRBV29-1
CDR3 protein: CSATGAGRINGAEAFF
CDR3 DNA: TGCAGCGCCACGGGAGCAGGGAGAATAAACGGCGCTGAAGCTTTCTTT

clone size: few
D gene: TRBD2
J gene: TRBJ2-1
V gene: TRBV4-1
CDR3 protein: CASSQPGLAGMGEQFF
CDR3 DNA: TGCGCCAGCAGCCAACCGGGGCTAGCGGGAATGGGTGAGCAGTTCTTC

clone size: .
D gene: .
J gene: TRBJ2-1
V gene: TRBV7-9
CDR3 protein: CASSQRWSDEQFF
CDR3 DNA: TGTGCCAGCAGTCAGCGATGGAGCGATGAGCAGTTCTTC

clone size: few
D gene: .
J gene: TRBJ1-2
V gene: TRBV5-1
CDR3 protein: CASSGNYGYTF
CDR3 DNA: TGCGCCAGTAGTGGTAACTATGGCTACACCTTC

clone size: .
D gene: .
J gene: TRBJ1-1
V gene: TRBV6-6
CDR3 protein: CASSGSSTMNTEAFF
CDR3 DNA: TGTGCCAGCAGTGGGTCCTCGACCATGAACACTGAAGCTTTCTTT

clone size: medium-sized
D gene: .
J gene: TRBJ2-7
V gene: TRBV27
CDR3 protein: CASTGSSYEQYF
CDR3 DNA: TGTGCCAGCACCGGTAGCTCCTACGAGCAGTACTTC

clone size: .
D gene: TRBD1
J gene: TRBJ1-4
V gene: TRBV7-6
CDR3 protein: CASSLSRGQKLFF
CDR3 DNA: TGTGCCAGCAGCTTATCGAGGGGGCAAAAACTGTTTTTT

clone size: few
D gene: .
J gene: TRBJ1-2
V gene: TRBV27
CDR3 protein: CASSLYPPTQGSLYGYTF
CDR3 DNA: TGTGCCAGCAGTTTATACCCACCAACACAGGGAAGTCTCTATGGCTACACCTTC

clone size: .
D gene: .
J gene: TRBJ2-1
V gene: TRBV27
CDR3 protein: CASSTSKTGKRYNEQFF
CDR3 DNA: TGTGCCAGCAGCACATCCAAGACAGGAAAAAGGTACAATGAGCAGTTCTTC

clone size: .
D gene: .
J gene: TRBJ2-3
V gene: TRBV2
CDR3 protein: CASRGETDTQYF
CDR3 DNA: TGTGCCAGCAGAGGGGAAACCGATACGCAGTATTTT

clone size: .
D gene: .
J gene: TRBJ2-5
V gene: TRBV5-1
CDR3 protein: CASRVTGQETQYF
CDR3 DNA: TGCGCCAGCAGGGTGACAGGTCAAGAGACCCAGTACTTC

clone size: few
D gene: .
J gene: TRBJ1-4
V gene: TRBV7-2
CDR3 protein: CASSYGTTLFF
CDR3 DNA: TGTGCCAGCAGCTACGGGACGACTCTGTTTTTT

clone size: once
D gene: .
J gene: TRBJ2-7
V gene: TRBV28
CDR3 protein: CASSFPTYSYEQYF
CDR3 DNA: TGTGCCAGCAGTTTCCCGACATACTCCTACGAGCAGTACTTC

clone size: few
D gene: .
J gene: TRBJ2-5
V gene: TRBV5-1
CDR3 protein: CASSSAGRGETQYF
CDR3 DNA: TGCGCCAGCAGCAGTGCCGGAAGGGGAGAGACCCAGTACTTC

clone size: .
D gene: .
J gene: TRBJ2-1
V gene: TRBV6-1
CDR3 protein: CASSALYEQFF
CDR3 DNA: TGTGCCAGCAGTGCCCTATATGAGCAGTTCTTC

clone size: .
D gene: .
J gene: TRBJ1-5
V gene: TRBV6-6
CDR3 protein: CASNGRVNQPQHF
CDR3 DNA: TGTGCCAGCAATGGCAGGGTCAATCAGCCCCAGCATTTT

clone size: .
D gene: .
J gene: TRBJ1-1
V gene: TRBV2
CDR3 protein: CASKVNTEAFF
CDR3 DNA: TGTGCCAGCAAAGTGAACACTGAAGCTTTCTTT

clone size: .
D gene: TRBD1
J gene: TRBJ2-1
V gene: TRBV6-5
CDR3 protein: CASSYSPGGVYNEQFF
CDR3 DNA: TGTGCCAGCAGTTACTCCCCAGGGGGCGTATACAATGAGCAGTTCTTC

clone size: .
D gene: TRBD2
J gene: TRBJ2-7
V gene: TRBV25-1
CDR3 protein: CASSLAGRTYEQYF
CDR3 DNA: TGTGCCAGCAGTCTAGCGGGTCGTACCTACGAGCAGTACTTC

clone size: once
D gene: TRBD2
J gene: TRBJ2-1
V gene: TRBV4-2
CDR3 protein: CASSQERTSGSYNEQFF
CDR3 DNA: TGTGCCAGCAGCCAAGAGAGGACTAGCGGGAGCTACAATGAGCAGTTCTTC

clone size: .
D gene: TRBD1
J gene: TRBJ1-1
V gene: TRBV5-1
CDR3 protein: CASSPGQGNTEAFF
CDR3 DNA: TGCGCCAGCAGCCCGGGACAGGGGAACACTGAAGCTTTCTTT

clone size: .
D gene: .
J gene: TRBJ1-6
V gene: TRBV5-1
CDR3 protein: CASSLTGDSPLHF
CDR3 DNA: TGCGCCAGCAGCTTGACAGGAGATTCACCCCTCCACTTT

clone size: .
D gene: .
J gene: TRBJ2-2
V gene: TRBV6-4
CDR3 protein: CASSDGRGLKTGELFF
CDR3 DNA: TGTGCCAGCAGTGACGGGCGGGGCCTAAAAACCGGGGAGCTGTTTTTT

clone size: .
D gene: .
J gene: TRBJ2-3
V gene: TRBV2
CDR3 protein: CASSDDRLSTDTQYF
CDR3 DNA: TGTGCCAGCAGTGATGACAGGCTAAGCACAGATACGCAGTATTTT

clone size: .
D gene: TRBD2
J gene: TRBJ2-3
V gene: TRBV6-1
CDR3 protein: CASKTSGILDTQYF
CDR3 DNA: TGTGCCAGCAAGACCAGCGGGATACTCGATACGCAGTATTTT

clone size: .
D gene: .
J gene: TRBJ2-2
V gene: TRBV2
CDR3 protein: CASSAVYTGELFF
CDR3 DNA: TGTGCCAGCAGTGCAGTCTACACCGGGGAGCTGTTTTTT

clone size: .
D gene: .
J gene: TRBJ2-5
V gene: TRBV2
CDR3 protein: CASSLNQETQYF
CDR3 DNA: TGTGCCAGCTCTCTCAACCAAGAGACCCAGTACTTC

clone size: .
D gene: TRBD2
J gene: TRBJ2-1
V gene: TRBV28
CDR3 protein: CASSPVSGLAGYNEQFF
CDR3 DNA: TGTGCCAGCAGTCCAGTTAGTGGGCTAGCGGGATATAATGAGCAGTTCTTC

clone size: few
D gene: .
J gene: TRBJ2-5
V gene: TRBV5-4
CDR3 protein: CASSLGPQETQYF
CDR3 DNA: TGTGCCAGCAGCTTGGGCCCTCAAGAGACCCAGTACTTC

clone size: few
D gene: TRBD1
J gene: TRBJ2-2
V gene: TRBV7-2
CDR3 protein: CASSARQGAVTGELFF
CDR3 DNA: TGTGCCAGCAGCGCCAGACAGGGGGCGGTAACCGGGGAGCTGTTTTTT

clone size: .
D gene: .
J gene: TRBJ2-7
V gene: TRBV13
CDR3 protein: CASSLGPAPYSYEQYF
CDR3 DNA: TGTGCCAGCAGCTTAGGTCCGGCACCTTACTCCTACGAGCAGTACTTC

clone size: .
D gene: .
J gene: TRBJ1-2
V gene: TRBV6-1
CDR3 protein: CASSESVGSREGGYTF
CDR3 DNA: TGTGCCAGCAGTGAAAGCGTGGGTAGTAGGGAAGGCGGCTACACCTTC

clone size: .
D gene: TRBD1
J gene: TRBJ2-7
V gene: TRBV27
CDR3 protein: CASSPTWDRSYEQYF
CDR3 DNA: TGTGCCAGCAGTCCAACCTGGGACAGGTCCTACGAGCAGTACTTC